Reported below is one T cell receptor (beta chain). These data come from a study of control samples from healthy donors and cancer patients. The protocol was immunoSEQ multiplex PCR, while the TCRdb copy is restricted to in-frame clones and leaves out a portion. The data hold tens of thousands of clones, with 87% observed a single time. CDR3 size: 13 residues. Germline CDR1 reads LGHNA; CDR2 reads YSLEER. Losses at the gene ends were 4 bases for V and 7 bases for J; bases not matched to a gene: 3. The source material was PBMCs. This chain uses TRBV4-3 with TRBJ2-2, with 7 bases fitting TRBD2. The sequence was obtained from a man aged 55 to 70 with head and neck cancer. The CDR3 is CASSRGLDGELFF. CDR3 coding DNA: TGCGCCAGCAGCCGAGGACTAGACGGGGAGCTGTTTTTT.